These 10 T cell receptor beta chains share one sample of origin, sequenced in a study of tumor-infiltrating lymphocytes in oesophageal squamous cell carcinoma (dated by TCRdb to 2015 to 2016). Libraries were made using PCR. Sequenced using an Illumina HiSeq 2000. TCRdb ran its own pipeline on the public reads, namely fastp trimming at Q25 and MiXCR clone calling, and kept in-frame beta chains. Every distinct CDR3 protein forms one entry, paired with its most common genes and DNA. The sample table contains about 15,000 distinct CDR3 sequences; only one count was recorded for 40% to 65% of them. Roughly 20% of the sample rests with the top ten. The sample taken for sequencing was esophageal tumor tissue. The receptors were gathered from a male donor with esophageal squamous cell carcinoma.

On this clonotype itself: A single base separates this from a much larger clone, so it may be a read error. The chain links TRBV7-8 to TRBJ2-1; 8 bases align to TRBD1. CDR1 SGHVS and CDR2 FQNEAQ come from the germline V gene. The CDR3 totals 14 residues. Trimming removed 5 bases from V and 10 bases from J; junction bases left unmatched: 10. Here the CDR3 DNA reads TGTGCCAGCAGCGCAAGACAGGGGATCGACGAGCAGTTCTTC. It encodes CASSARQGIDEQFF.

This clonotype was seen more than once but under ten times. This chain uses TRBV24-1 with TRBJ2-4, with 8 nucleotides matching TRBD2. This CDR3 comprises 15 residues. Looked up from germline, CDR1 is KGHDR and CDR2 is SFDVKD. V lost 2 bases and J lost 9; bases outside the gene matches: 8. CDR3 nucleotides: TGTGCCACCAGTGATTCGGGAGGGGGGGCGGTCATTCAGTACTTC. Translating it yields CATSDSGGGAVIQYF.

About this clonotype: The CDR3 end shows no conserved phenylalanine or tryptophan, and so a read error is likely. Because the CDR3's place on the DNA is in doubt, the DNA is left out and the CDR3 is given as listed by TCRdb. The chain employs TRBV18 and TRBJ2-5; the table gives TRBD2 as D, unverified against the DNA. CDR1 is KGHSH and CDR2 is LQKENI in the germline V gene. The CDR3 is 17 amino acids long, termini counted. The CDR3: CASSPTREYGYGYTFGS.

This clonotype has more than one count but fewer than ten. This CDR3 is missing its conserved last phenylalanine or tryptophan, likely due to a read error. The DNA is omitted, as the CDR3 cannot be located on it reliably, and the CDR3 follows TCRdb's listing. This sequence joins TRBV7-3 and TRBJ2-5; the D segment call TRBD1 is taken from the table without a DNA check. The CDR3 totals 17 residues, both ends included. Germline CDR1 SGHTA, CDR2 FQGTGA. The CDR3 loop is CASSLRDRSNSPLHFGN.

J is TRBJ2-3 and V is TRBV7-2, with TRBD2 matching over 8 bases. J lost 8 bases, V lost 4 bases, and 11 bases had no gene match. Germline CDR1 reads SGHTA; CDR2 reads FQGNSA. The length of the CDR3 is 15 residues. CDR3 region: CASSSTSGPQGTQYF. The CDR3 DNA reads TGTGCCAGCAGCTCCACTAGCGGACCTCAGGGTACGCAGTATTTT.

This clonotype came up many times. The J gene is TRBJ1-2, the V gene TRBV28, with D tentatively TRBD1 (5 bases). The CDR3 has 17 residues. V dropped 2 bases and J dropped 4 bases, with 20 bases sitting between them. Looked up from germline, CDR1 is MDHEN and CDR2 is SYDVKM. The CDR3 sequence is CASSLTGPLRRSYGYTF. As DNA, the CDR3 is TGTGCCAGCAGTTTAACGGGGCCACTACGCCGCTCCTATGGCTACACCTTC.

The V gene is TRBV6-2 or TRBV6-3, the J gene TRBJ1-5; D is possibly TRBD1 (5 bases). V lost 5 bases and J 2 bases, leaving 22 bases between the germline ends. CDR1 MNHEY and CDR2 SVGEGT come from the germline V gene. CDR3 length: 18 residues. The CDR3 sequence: CASSDPWVEGRRNQPQHF. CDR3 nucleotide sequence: TGTGCCAGCAGTGACCCATGGGTAGAGGGGCGGCGCAATCAGCCCCAGCATTTT.

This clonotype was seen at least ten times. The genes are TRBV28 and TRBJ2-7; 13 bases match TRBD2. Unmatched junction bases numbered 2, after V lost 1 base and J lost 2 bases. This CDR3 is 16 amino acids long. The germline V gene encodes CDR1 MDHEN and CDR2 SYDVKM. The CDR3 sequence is CASSLFGTSGAYEQYF. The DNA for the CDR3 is TGTGCCAGCAGTTTATTCGGGACTAGCGGGGCCTACGAGCAGTACTTC.

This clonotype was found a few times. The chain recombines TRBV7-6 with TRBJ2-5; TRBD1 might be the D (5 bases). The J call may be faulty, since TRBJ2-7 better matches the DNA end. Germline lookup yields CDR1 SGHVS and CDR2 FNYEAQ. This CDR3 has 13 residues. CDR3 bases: TGTGCCAGCAGCCCAAGGGGTCCGTACGAGCAGTACTTC. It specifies CASSPRGPYEQYF.

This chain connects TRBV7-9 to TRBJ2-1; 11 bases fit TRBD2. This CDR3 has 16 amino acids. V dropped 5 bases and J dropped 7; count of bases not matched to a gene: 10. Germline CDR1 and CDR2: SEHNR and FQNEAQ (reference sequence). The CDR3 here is CASSPSSGRAKNEQFF. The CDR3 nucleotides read TGTGCCAGCAGCCCGAGTAGCGGGAGGGCCAAGAATGAGCAGTTCTTC.